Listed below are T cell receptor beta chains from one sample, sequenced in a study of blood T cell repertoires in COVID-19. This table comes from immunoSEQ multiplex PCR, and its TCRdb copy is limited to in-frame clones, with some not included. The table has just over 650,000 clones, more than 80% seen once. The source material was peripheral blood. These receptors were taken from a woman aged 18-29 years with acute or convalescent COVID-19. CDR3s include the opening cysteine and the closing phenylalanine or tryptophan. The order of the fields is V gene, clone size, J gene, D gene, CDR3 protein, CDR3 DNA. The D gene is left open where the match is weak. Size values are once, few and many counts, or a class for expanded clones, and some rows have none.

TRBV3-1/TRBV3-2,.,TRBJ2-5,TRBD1,CASSHLYRRGQLETQYF,TGTGCCAGCAGCCACTTATACCGCAGGGGGCAGCTAGAGACCCAGTACTTC
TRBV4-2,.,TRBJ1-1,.,CASSRGGRSTEAFF,TGTGCCAGCAGCCGGGGAGGCAGGTCGACTGAAGCTTTCTTT
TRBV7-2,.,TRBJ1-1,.,CASSTTPNTEAFF,TGTGCCAGCAGCACGACACCGAACACTGAAGCTTTCTTT
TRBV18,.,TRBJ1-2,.,CASSPPSDRAYGYTF,TGTGCCAGCTCACCACCATCCGACAGAGCTTATGGCTACACCTTC
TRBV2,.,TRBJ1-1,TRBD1,CASSDGQATFMNTEAFF,TGTGCCAGCAGCGATGGACAGGCCACATTTATGAACACTGAAGCTTTCTTT
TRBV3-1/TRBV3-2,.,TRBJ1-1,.,CASSQVITEPFF,TGTGCCAGCAGCCAAGTGATCACAGAACCTTTCTTT
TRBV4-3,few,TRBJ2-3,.,CASSQDVGAVSTDTQYF,TGCGCCAGCAGCCAAGATGTGGGGGCCGTTAGCACAGATACGCAGTATTTT
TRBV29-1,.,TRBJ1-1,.,CSVPWGAGRVTEAFF,TGCAGCGTCCCTTGGGGGGCAGGGAGGGTCACTGAAGCTTTCTTT
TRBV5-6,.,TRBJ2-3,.,CASSLPLNSDTQYF,TGTGCCAGCAGCTTGCCTTTAAATTCAGATACGCAGTATTTT
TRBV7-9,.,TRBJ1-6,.,CASSLVSSYNSPLHF,TGTGCCAGCAGCTTGGTCAGCTCCTATAATTCACCCCTCCACTTT
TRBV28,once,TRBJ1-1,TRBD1,CASSFIGTDTEAFF,TGTGCCAGCAGTTTCATAGGGACAGACACTGAAGCTTTCTTT
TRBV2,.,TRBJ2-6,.,CASSQDSGANVLTF,TGTGCCAGCAGTCAGGATTCTGGGGCCAACGTCCTGACTTTC
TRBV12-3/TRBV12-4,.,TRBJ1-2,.,CASGRPPDGYTF,TGTGCCAGCGGCAGGCCCCCGGATGGCTACACCTTC
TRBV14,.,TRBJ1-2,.,CASSQQGNYGYTF,TGTGCCAGCAGCCAACAGGGGAACTATGGCTACACCTTC
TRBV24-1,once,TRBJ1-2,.,CATSTHLGREGYTF,TGTGCCACCAGTACCCATTTGGGGCGGGAAGGCTACACCTTC
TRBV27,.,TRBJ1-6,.,CASSLAPLHF,TGTGCCAGCAGTCTAGCACCCCTCCACTTT
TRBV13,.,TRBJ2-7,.,CASSPGLTHYEQYF,TGTGCCAGCAGCCCGGGACTGACCCACTACGAGCAGTACTTC
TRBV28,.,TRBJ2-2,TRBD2,CASSSGGANTGELFF,TGTGCCAGCAGTAGCGGGGGGGCCAACACCGGGGAGCTGTTTTTT
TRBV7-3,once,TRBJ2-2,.,CASSSDGTNTGELFF,TGTGCCAGCAGCTCGGACGGGACTAACACCGGGGAGCTGTTTTTT
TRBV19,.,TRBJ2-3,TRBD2,CASSIGLAGDPLITDTQYF,TGTGCCAGTAGTATAGGTCTAGCGGGGGACCCCTTGATCACAGATACGCAGTATTTT
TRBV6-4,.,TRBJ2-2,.,CASSAANTGELFF,TGTGCCAGCAGTGCCGCGAACACCGGGGAGCTGTTTTTT
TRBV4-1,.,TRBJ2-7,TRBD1,CASSRGQGDYEQYF,TGCGCCAGCAGCCGGGGACAGGGGGACTACGAGCAGTACTTC
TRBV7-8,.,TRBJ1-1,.,CASSLWAGPITEAFF,TGTGCCAGCAGCTTATGGGCGGGACCGATTACTGAAGCTTTCTTT
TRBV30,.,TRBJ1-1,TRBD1,CAWSDRGFGAFF,TGTGCCTGGTCCGACAGGGGGTTTGGAGCTTTCTTT
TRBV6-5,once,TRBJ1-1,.,CASRIRGEAFF,TGTGCCAGCAGAATCAGGGGCGAAGCTTTCTTT
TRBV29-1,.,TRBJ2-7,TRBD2,CSVDGLAGSYEQYF,TGCAGCGTTGACGGACTAGCGGGATCCTACGAGCAGTACTTC
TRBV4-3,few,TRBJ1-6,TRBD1,CASSQVGDSWDGSPLHF,TGCGCCAGCAGCCAAGTTGGGGACAGTTGGGACGGTTCACCCCTCCACTTT
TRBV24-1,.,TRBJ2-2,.,CATSDFSGNGDGELFF,TGTGCCACCAGTGATTTTTCGGGGAACGGGGACGGGGAGCTGTTTTTT
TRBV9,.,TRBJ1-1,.,CASSEGVGSKDTEAFF,TGTGCCAGCAGCGAGGGGGTCGGCAGTAAGGACACTGAAGCTTTCTTT
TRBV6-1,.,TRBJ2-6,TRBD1,CASSEGLDRGTGANVLTF,TGTGCCAGCAGTGAAGGCCTGGACAGGGGAACTGGGGCCAACGTCCTGACTTTC
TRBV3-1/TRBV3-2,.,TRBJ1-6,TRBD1,CASSLGTGWNSPLHF,TGTGCCAGCAGCCTAGGGACAGGCTGGAATTCACCCCTCCACTTT
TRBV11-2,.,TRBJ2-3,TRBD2,CASSSSRLAGVRDTQYF,TGTGCCAGCAGCTCTTCGAGATTAGCGGGGGTGAGGGATACGCAGTATTTT
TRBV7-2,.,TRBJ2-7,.,CASSLDRHSYEQYF,TGTGCCAGCAGCTTAGACAGGCACTCCTACGAGCAGTACTTC
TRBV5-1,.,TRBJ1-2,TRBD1,CASSSGQGRNGYTF,TGCGCCAGCAGCTCCGGACAGGGGAGAAATGGCTACACCTTC
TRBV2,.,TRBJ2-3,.,CASNEGGTDTQYF,TGTGCCAGCAACGAGGGGGGCACAGATACGCAGTATTTT
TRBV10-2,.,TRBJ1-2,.,CATLTPGEGNYGYTF,TGCGCCACCCTCACCCCAGGGGAGGGTAACTATGGCTACACCTTC
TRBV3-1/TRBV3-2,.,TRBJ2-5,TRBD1,CASSQSGQGETQYF,TGTGCCAGCAGCCAATCTGGACAGGGGGAGACCCAGTACTTC
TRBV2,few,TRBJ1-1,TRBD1,CASSALTGGDTEAFF,TGTGCCAGCAGCGCGCTGACAGGGGGGGACACTGAAGCTTTCTTT
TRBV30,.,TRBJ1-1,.,CAWSVGGNTEAFF,TGTGCCTGGAGTGTCGGAGGGAACACTGAAGCTTTCTTT
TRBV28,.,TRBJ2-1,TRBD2,CASSLRGGPNEQFF,TGTGCCAGCAGTTTACGGGGGGGCCCGAATGAGCAGTTCTTC
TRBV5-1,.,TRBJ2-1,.,CASHYNTGSSYNEQFF,TGCGCCAGCCACTACAACACAGGGAGCTCCTACAATGAGCAGTTCTTC